Listed below are T cell receptor beta chains from one sample, sequenced in a study of CD8+ T cells in alopecia areata. Assay: immunoSEQ multiplex PCR; the TCRdb copy retains only in-frame clones and omits some. The data show 14,000 or so clones, under 65% seen once. Material: skin, obtained at week 0. All receptors derive from a human donor with alopecia areata. Both conserved end residues are part of each CDR3. Fields, in order: V gene, D gene, J gene, clone size, CDR3 protein, CDR3 DNA. A D gene is named only where the DNA matches it firmly. Only part of the rows carry a size: once, few, many, or a class if the clone is expanded.

v_call: TRBV7-2
d_call: TRBD1
j_call: TRBJ1-1
clone_size: NA
cdr3_aa: CASSLAGTEYMNTEAFF
cdr3_nt: TGTGCCAGCAGCTTAGCCGGGACAGAATACATGAACACTGAAGCTTTCTTT

v_call: TRBV6-6
d_call: NA
j_call: TRBJ2-7
clone_size: NA
cdr3_aa: CASTYTASSYEQYF
cdr3_nt: TGTGCCAGCACATACACAGCGAGCTCCTACGAGCAGTACTTC

v_call: TRBV6-1
d_call: NA
j_call: TRBJ1-4
clone_size: NA
cdr3_aa: CASSESHLTGELFF
cdr3_nt: TGTGCCAGCAGTGAATCCCATCTGACCGGCGAACTGTTTTTT

v_call: TRBV23-1
d_call: TRBD2
j_call: TRBJ2-1
clone_size: NA
cdr3_aa: CASSQSRQVRGEQFF
cdr3_nt: TGCGCCAGCAGTCAATCTCGGCAGGTGCGGGGGGAGCAGTTCTTC

v_call: TRBV30
d_call: NA
j_call: TRBJ1-2
clone_size: NA
cdr3_aa: CACRNTLYNYGYTF
cdr3_nt: TGTGCCTGTCGGAACACCCTTTATAACTATGGCTACACCTTC

v_call: TRBV28
d_call: TRBD1
j_call: TRBJ1-5
clone_size: few
cdr3_aa: CASSGDSGGEGNQPQHF
cdr3_nt: TGTGCCAGCAGTGGGGACTCAGGGGGCGAGGGCAATCAGCCCCAGCATTTT

v_call: TRBV2
d_call: NA
j_call: TRBJ2-5
clone_size: NA
cdr3_aa: CASSSSQETQYF
cdr3_nt: TGTGCCAGCAGTTCTTCCCAAGAGACCCAGTACTTC

v_call: TRBV5-4
d_call: TRBD1
j_call: TRBJ2-2
clone_size: few
cdr3_aa: CASSPGQGDTGELFF
cdr3_nt: TGTGCCAGCAGCCCGGGACAGGGGGACACCGGGGAGCTGTTTTTT

v_call: TRBV28
d_call: TRBD1
j_call: TRBJ2-5
clone_size: few
cdr3_aa: CASSLGTGRIQETQYF
cdr3_nt: TGTGCCAGCAGTTTAGGGACAGGGAGAATTCAAGAGACCCAGTACTTC

v_call: TRBV5-1
d_call: NA
j_call: TRBJ2-5
clone_size: few
cdr3_aa: CASSHGTDQETQYF
cdr3_nt: TGCGCCAGCAGCCATGGGACTGATCAAGAGACCCAGTACTTC

v_call: TRBV29-1
d_call: TRBD2
j_call: TRBJ2-1
clone_size: NA
cdr3_aa: CMGLAGGPILNEQFF
cdr3_nt: TGCATGGGACTAGCGGGGGGGCCTATCTTGAATGAGCAGTTCTTC

v_call: TRBV18
d_call: NA
j_call: TRBJ2-7
clone_size: medium-sized
cdr3_aa: CASSPNPTMEGYEQYF
cdr3_nt: TGTGCCAGCTCACCAAATCCGACCATGGAGGGATACGAGCAGTACTTC

v_call: TRBV18
d_call: TRBD2
j_call: TRBJ2-2
clone_size: few
cdr3_aa: CASSPPGLAGSTGELFF
cdr3_nt: TGTGCCAGCTCACCACCGGGTCTAGCGGGGAGCACCGGGGAGCTGTTTTTT

v_call: TRBV4-1
d_call: NA
j_call: TRBJ1-1
clone_size: few
cdr3_aa: CASSPSGFSNTEAFF
cdr3_nt: TGCGCCAGCAGCCCCAGCGGTTTCTCGAACACTGAAGCTTTCTTT

v_call: TRBV7-2
d_call: NA
j_call: TRBJ2-7
clone_size: NA
cdr3_aa: CASSLGGQLYEQYF
cdr3_nt: TGTGCCAGCAGCTTAGGCGGACAGCTCTACGAGCAGTACTTC

v_call: TRBV21-1
d_call: NA
j_call: TRBJ2-7
clone_size: NA
cdr3_aa: CASGYLGLPSCYYEQYF
cdr3_nt: TGTGCCAGCGGCTACCTGGGACTCCCCAGTTGCTACTACGAGCAGTACTTC

v_call: TRBV27
d_call: NA
j_call: TRBJ2-2
clone_size: NA
cdr3_aa: CASKGDMTVGELFF
cdr3_nt: TGTGCCAGCAAGGGGGACATGACTGTCGGGGAGCTGTTTTTT

v_call: TRBV5-4
d_call: NA
j_call: TRBJ2-1
clone_size: NA
cdr3_aa: CASSLQVNEQFF
cdr3_nt: TGTGCCAGCAGCTTACAGGTGAATGAGCAGTTCTTC

v_call: TRBV7-2
d_call: TRBD2
j_call: TRBJ2-7
clone_size: NA
cdr3_aa: CASSSYSGAGDEQYF
cdr3_nt: TGTGCCAGCAGCAGCTATAGCGGGGCGGGCGACGAGCAGTACTTC

v_call: TRBV7-2
d_call: NA
j_call: TRBJ2-3
clone_size: medium-sized
cdr3_aa: CASSLVPGADGTQYF
cdr3_nt: TGTGCCAGCAGCTTAGTCCCAGGCGCAGATGGTACGCAGTATTTT

v_call: TRBV5-1
d_call: TRBD1
j_call: TRBJ1-1
clone_size: NA
cdr3_aa: CASSIGQGKTEAFF
cdr3_nt: TGCGCCAGCAGCATTGGACAGGGTAAAACTGAAGCTTTCTTT

v_call: TRBV7-9
d_call: TRBD1
j_call: TRBJ1-4
clone_size: once
cdr3_aa: CASSLTGATNEKLFF
cdr3_nt: TGTGCCAGCAGCTTGACAGGGGCAACTAATGAAAAACTGTTTTTT

v_call: TRBV5-1
d_call: TRBD2
j_call: TRBJ2-2
clone_size: few
cdr3_aa: CASRGANTGELFF
cdr3_nt: TGCGCCAGCCGGGGGGCGAACACCGGGGAGCTGTTTTTT

v_call: TRBV7-8
d_call: NA
j_call: TRBJ2-2
clone_size: NA
cdr3_aa: CASSLGDISNTGELFF
cdr3_nt: TGTGCCAGCAGCTTAGGGGACATTTCTAACACCGGGGAGCTGTTTTTT

v_call: TRBV9
d_call: TRBD1
j_call: TRBJ1-2
clone_size: NA
cdr3_aa: CASSVGRDSNYGYTF
cdr3_nt: TGTGCCAGCAGCGTGGGCCGGGACAGCAACTATGGCTACACCTTC

v_call: TRBV29-1
d_call: TRBD1
j_call: TRBJ1-4
clone_size: NA
cdr3_aa: CSAKTGVNEKLFF
cdr3_nt: TGCAGCGCTAAGACAGGGGTTAATGAAAAACTGTTTTTT

v_call: TRBV11-3
d_call: NA
j_call: TRBJ1-1
clone_size: few
cdr3_aa: CGGFMNTEAFF
cdr3_nt: TGCGGGGGGTTCATGAACACTGAAGCTTTCTTT

v_call: TRBV30
d_call: NA
j_call: TRBJ1-3
clone_size: NA
cdr3_aa: CAWSLVRQQGSGNTIYF
cdr3_nt: TGTGCCTGGAGTTTAGTACGGCAGCAAGGCTCTGGAAACACCATATATTTT

v_call: TRBV28
d_call: TRBD1
j_call: TRBJ2-5
clone_size: few
cdr3_aa: CASSLAETGGRETQYF
cdr3_nt: TGTGCCAGCAGCCTGGCCGAGACAGGGGGCCGGGAGACCCAGTACTTC

v_call: TRBV7-8
d_call: NA
j_call: TRBJ1-5
clone_size: NA
cdr3_aa: CASSLRGRRTRTNQPQHF
cdr3_nt: TGTGCCAGCAGCTTAAGGGGGAGAAGGACCCGGACTAATCAGCCCCAGCATTTT

v_call: TRBV7-2
d_call: NA
j_call: TRBJ2-6
clone_size: NA
cdr3_aa: CASSFPEGSGANVLTF
cdr3_nt: TGTGCCAGCAGCTTCCCCGAGGGGTCTGGGGCCAACGTCCTGACTTTC

v_call: TRBV7-2
d_call: TRBD2
j_call: TRBJ2-3
clone_size: NA
cdr3_aa: CASSLFSGGAPDTQYF
cdr3_nt: TGTGCCAGCAGCTTATTTAGCGGGGGGGCACCAGATACGCAGTATTTT

v_call: TRBV29-1
d_call: TRBD1
j_call: TRBJ1-2
clone_size: few
cdr3_aa: CSAQQGSDYGYTF
cdr3_nt: TGCAGCGCCCAACAGGGGTCGGACTATGGCTACACCTTC

v_call: TRBV4-3
d_call: NA
j_call: TRBJ1-3
clone_size: NA
cdr3_aa: CASSQARRGSGNTIYF
cdr3_nt: TGCGCCAGCAGCCAAGCTCGGAGGGGCTCTGGAAACACCATATATTTT

v_call: TRBV5-4
d_call: NA
j_call: TRBJ1-1
clone_size: NA
cdr3_aa: CAAGGRNTEAFF
cdr3_nt: TGTGCCGCCGGGGGGAGAAACACTGAAGCTTTCTTT

v_call: TRBV5-1
d_call: NA
j_call: TRBJ1-4
clone_size: NA
cdr3_aa: CASSSGPFYEKLFF
cdr3_nt: TGCGCCAGCAGCTCCGGGCCTTTCTATGAAAAACTGTTTTTT

v_call: TRBV5-1
d_call: TRBD1
j_call: TRBJ1-2
clone_size: NA
cdr3_aa: CASSPGTVDYGYTF
cdr3_nt: TGCGCCAGCAGCCCCGGGACAGTGGACTATGGCTACACCTTC

v_call: TRBV27
d_call: NA
j_call: TRBJ1-4
clone_size: few
cdr3_aa: CASSLWGPPTNEKLFF
cdr3_nt: TGTGCCAGCAGTTTATGGGGGCCCCCAACTAATGAAAAACTGTTTTTT

v_call: TRBV19
d_call: NA
j_call: TRBJ2-2
clone_size: few
cdr3_aa: CASSKGVLNTGELFF
cdr3_nt: TGTGCCAGTAGTAAGGGAGTGCTGAACACCGGGGAGCTGTTTTTT

v_call: TRBV4-2
d_call: NA
j_call: TRBJ1-2
clone_size: few
cdr3_aa: CASSHPTYDGYTF
cdr3_nt: TGTGCCAGCAGCCACCCGACCTACGATGGCTACACCTTC

v_call: TRBV7-9
d_call: TRBD2
j_call: TRBJ2-3
clone_size: NA
cdr3_aa: CASSLLSGGTDTQYF
cdr3_nt: TGTGCCAGCAGCTTACTTAGCGGGGGGACAGATACGCAGTATTTT

v_call: TRBV10-1
d_call: TRBD2
j_call: TRBJ2-1
clone_size: NA
cdr3_aa: CASSESVGRGGLSCSYNEQFF
cdr3_nt: TGCGCCAGCAGTGAGTCCGTCGGGCGGGGGGGCCTCTCCTGCTCCTACAATGAGCAGTTCTTC

v_call: TRBV19
d_call: TRBD1
j_call: TRBJ1-2
clone_size: NA
cdr3_aa: CASSDRGTYGYTF
cdr3_nt: TGTGCCAGTTCCGACAGGGGGACCTATGGCTACACCTTC

v_call: TRBV11-2
d_call: NA
j_call: TRBJ2-5
clone_size: NA
cdr3_aa: CASSLDLRRFQETQYF
cdr3_nt: TGTGCCAGCAGCTTAGATCTCAGGAGATTTCAAGAGACCCAGTACTTC

v_call: TRBV27
d_call: NA
j_call: TRBJ1-4
clone_size: NA
cdr3_aa: CASSPRANEKLFF
cdr3_nt: TGTGCCAGCAGTCCCCGAGCTAATGAAAAACTGTTTTTT

v_call: TRBV2
d_call: NA
j_call: TRBJ1-1
clone_size: few
cdr3_aa: CASSEVLRGTEAFF
cdr3_nt: TGTGCCAGCAGTGAAGTTCTCAGGGGAACTGAAGCTTTCTTT